A single T cell receptor (beta chain) is shown here with its context. Its antigen is unidentified. The germline V gene encodes CDR1 MNHEY and CDR2 SVGAGI. The CDR3 covers 14 residues. Trimming removed 4 bases from V and 3 bases from J, with 13 bases in between. The authors diagnosed from clinical symptoms, serum thyroxine, TRAb, thyroid ultrasound and orbital computed tomography. The data were taken from a study of Graves' ophthalmopathy and Graves' hyperthyroidism. Across the study: Peripheral blood sampling preceded any treatment and occurred at initial diagnosis. Study-level points and caveats: As the model predicted ophthalmopathy progression, it achieved a sensitivity of just over 70% and a specificity of about 72%. The 13-signature model separated ophthalmopathy from stable hyperthyroidism at over 85% sensitivity and around 80% specificity.

Amplification from RNA transcripts yielded the TCR beta CDR3 regions. RT-PCR in the first round used HTBI primers; a second-round multiplex PCR followed. TCRdb re-called the multiplex PCR reads through MiXCR, storing one row per CDR3 protein. The sample lists 150,000 or so distinct CDR3 sequences, over 35% occurring once. This chain links TRBV6-5 with TRBJ2-7; D call uncertain. The sequenced sample consisted of peripheral blood. The origin of this receptor is a woman between 35 and 50 years old with Graves' ophthalmopathy. The CDR3 DNA is TGTGCCAGCAGTTTATCCGATCGTGGCTACGAGCAGTACTTC. Translation: CASSLSDRGYEQYF.